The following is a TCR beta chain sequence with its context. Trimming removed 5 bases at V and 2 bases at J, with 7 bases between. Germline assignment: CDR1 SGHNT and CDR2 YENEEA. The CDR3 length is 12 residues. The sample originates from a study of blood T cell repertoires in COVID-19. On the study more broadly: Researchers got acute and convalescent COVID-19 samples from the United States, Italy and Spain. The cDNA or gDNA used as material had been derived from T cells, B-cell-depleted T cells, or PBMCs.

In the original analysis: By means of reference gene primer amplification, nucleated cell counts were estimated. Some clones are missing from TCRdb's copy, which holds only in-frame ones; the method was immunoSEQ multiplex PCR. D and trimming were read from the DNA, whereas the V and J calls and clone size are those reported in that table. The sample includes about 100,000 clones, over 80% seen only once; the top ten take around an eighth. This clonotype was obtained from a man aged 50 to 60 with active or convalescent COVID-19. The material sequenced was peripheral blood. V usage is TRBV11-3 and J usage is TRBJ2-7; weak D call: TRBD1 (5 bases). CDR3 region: CASSPGTYEQYF. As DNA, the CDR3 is TGTGCCAGCAGCCCAGGGACCTACGAGCAGTACTTC.